The 3 T cell receptor beta chains in this list originate from one sample, sequenced in a study of vaccination effects on CD4 cells after COVID-19. Their target antigens are unknown. Culture proceeded for more than 8 days, and CD4+ T cells were then isolated. BNT162b2 vaccine or mRNA-1273 vaccine was given to participants in two doses. Measured with immunoSEQ multiplex PCR; TCRdb has only the in-frame clones, and not every one. The sample shows 66,000 or so clones, 74% of them seen only once. Sequenced here: CD4+ T cells from PBMCs cultured without peptide, sampled after COVID-19 vaccination. Receptors originate from a human donor who received a COVID-19 vaccine.

This clone was counted only a few times. This chain joins TRBV6-5 and TRBJ2-5, with 9 bases aligning to TRBD1. The V segment lost 5 bases and the J segment 6 bases; nucleotides outside the gene matches: 10. The CDR3 extends over 15 amino acids. Germline CDR1 is MNHEY and CDR2 is SVGAGI. The CDR3 is CASSLDRGGEKTQYF. The CDR3 DNA sequence: TGTGCCAGCAGTCTCGACAGGGGGGGCGAGAAGACCCAGTACTTC.

In this sample, this clone turned up once. The CDR3, as DNA: TGTGCCAGCAGTTACTCGAATAATTCACCCCTCCACTTT. The encoded protein is CASSYSNNSPLHF. The chain employs TRBV6-5 and TRBJ1-6; D is ambiguous. Deletions cut 0 bases from V and 5 bases from J, with 2 bases between. The CDR3 is 13 amino acids. The V gene's germline CDR1 is MNHEY and CDR2 SVGAGI.

The chain carries TRBV10-1 and TRBJ2-5; TRBD2 is a possible D gene (6 bases). Germline V gene lookup returns CDR1 WNHNN and CDR2 SYGVQD (reference sequence). Deletions cut 0 bases from V and 4 bases from J, with 9 bases between. This CDR3 comprises 14 residues. The CDR3 coding sequence is TGCGCCAGCAGTGAGTCAATGCGGGGAGAGACCCAGTACTTC. Protein: CASSESMRGETQYF.